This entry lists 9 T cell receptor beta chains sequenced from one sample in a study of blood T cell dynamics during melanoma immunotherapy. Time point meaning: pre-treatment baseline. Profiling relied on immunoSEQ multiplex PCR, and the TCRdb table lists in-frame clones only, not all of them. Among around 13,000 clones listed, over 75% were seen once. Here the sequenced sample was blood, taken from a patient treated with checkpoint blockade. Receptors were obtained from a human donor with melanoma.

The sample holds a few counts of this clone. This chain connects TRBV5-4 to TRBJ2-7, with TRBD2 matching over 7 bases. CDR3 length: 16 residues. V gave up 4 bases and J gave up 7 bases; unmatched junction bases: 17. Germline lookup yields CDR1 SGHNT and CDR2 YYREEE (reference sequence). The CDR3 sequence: CASSPGPSGNPWEQYF. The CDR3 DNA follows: TGTGCCAGCAGCCCCGGGCCTAGCGGTAACCCCTGGGAGCAGTACTTC.

The CDR3, as DNA: TGTGCCAGCAGCTTGGCCGAGGTCAGGGGTGGCTACACCTTC. This encodes CASSLAEVRGGYTF. The chain uses TRBV5-6 and TRBJ1-2, with D possibly matching TRBD1 (6 bases). V lost 0 bases to trimming and J lost 7 bases, with 13 bases between them. CDR3 length: 14 amino acids. From germline, CDR1 is SGHDT and CDR2 YYEEEE.

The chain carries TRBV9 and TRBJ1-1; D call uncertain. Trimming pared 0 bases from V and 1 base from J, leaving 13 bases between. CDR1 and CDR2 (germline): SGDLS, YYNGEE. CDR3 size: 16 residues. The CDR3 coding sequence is TGTGCCAGCAGCGTAGAGTATAATGCTGGGAACACTGAAGCTTTCTTT. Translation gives CASSVEYNAGNTEAFF.

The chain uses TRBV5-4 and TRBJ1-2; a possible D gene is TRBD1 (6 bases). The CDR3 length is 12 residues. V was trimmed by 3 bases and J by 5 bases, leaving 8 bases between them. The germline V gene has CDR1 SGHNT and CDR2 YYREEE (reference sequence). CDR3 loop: CASSSDSYGYTF. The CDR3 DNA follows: TGTGCCAGCAGCTCGGACAGTTATGGCTACACCTTC. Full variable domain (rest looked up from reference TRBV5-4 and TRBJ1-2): ETGVTQSPTHLIKTRGQQVTLRCSSQSGHNTVSWYQQALGQGPQFIFQYYREEENGRGNFPPRFSGLQFPNYSSELNVNALELDDSALYLCASSSDSYGYTFGSGTRLTVV.

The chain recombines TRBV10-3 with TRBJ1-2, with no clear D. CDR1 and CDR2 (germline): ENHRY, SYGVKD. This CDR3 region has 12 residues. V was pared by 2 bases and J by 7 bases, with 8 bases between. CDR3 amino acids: CAISETSSGYTF. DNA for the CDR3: TGTGCCATCAGTGAGACATCCTCTGGCTACACCTTC.

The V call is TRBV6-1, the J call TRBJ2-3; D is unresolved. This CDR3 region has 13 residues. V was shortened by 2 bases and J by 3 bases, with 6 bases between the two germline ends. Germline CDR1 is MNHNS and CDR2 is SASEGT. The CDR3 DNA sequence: TGTGCCAGCAGTGAAATGGGGACAGATACGCAGTATTTT. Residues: CASSEMGTDTQYF.

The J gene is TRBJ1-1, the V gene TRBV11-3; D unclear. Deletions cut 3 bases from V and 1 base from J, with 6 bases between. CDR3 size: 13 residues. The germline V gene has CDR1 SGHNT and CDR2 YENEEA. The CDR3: CASSFQENTEAFF. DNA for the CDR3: TGTGCCAGCAGCTTCCAGGAGAACACTGAAGCTTTCTTT.

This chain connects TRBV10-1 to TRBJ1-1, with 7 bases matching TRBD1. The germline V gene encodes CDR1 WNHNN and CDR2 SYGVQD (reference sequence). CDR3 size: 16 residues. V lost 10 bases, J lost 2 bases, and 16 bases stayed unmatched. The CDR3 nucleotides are TGCGCCATCTCCAGCCCCCACAGGGGCCCAAACACTGAAGCTTTCTTT. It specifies CAISSPHRGPNTEAFF.

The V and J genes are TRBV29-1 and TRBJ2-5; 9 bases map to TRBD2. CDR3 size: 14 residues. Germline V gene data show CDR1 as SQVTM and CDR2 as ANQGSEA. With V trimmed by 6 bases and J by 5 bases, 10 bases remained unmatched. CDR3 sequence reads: CSVSGAGGGETQYF. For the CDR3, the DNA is TGCAGCGTGAGTGGAGCGGGGGGCGGGGAGACCCAGTACTTC.